Presented here are 12 T cell receptor beta chains from one specimen sequenced in a study of blood T cell repertoires in COVID-19 (dated by TCRdb to about 2020). The library relied on the immunoSEQ multiplex PCR assay. The clones in this table, taken by TCRdb from immuneACCESS, are in-frame only. Not every clone is retained; where verified, under half of the shortfall comes from an unresolved V gene, and the cause of the rest is unknown. This sample comprises a few hundred thousand clones, about nine tenths of them detected only once. The ten largest clones capture about 2% of the sample. The sequenced material came from peripheral blood. These receptor sequences come from a man aged 18 to 35 with active or convalescent COVID-19.

The chain carries TRBV4-1 and TRBJ2-7; weak D call: TRBD2 (7 bases). Germline V gives CDR1 MGHRA, CDR2 YSYEKL. The CDR3 loop spans 14 amino acids. The V end lost 3 bases, the J end lost 7 bases, and 16 bases lay between the germline ends. The CDR3 DNA sequence: TGCGCCAGCAGCCATGCGGGGGCTCAGACAGAGCAGTACTTC. Its protein is CASSHAGAQTEQYF.

The chain recombines TRBV5-8 with TRBJ1-2, with TRBD1 matching over 9 bases. Germline assignment: CDR1 SGHTS and CDR2 YDEGEE. J was trimmed by 5 bases and V by 5 bases; bases with no gene match: 10. The CDR3 is 15 amino acids. CDR3: CASRQTGTGLYGYTF. CDR3 DNA sequence: TGTGCCAGCAGACAAACCGGGACAGGGCTTTATGGCTACACCTTC.

The J gene is TRBJ1-2, the V gene TRBV7-2; TRBD1 matches 9 bases. The ends lost 5 bases at V and 7 bases at J; junction bases unmatched: 8. CDR1 and CDR2 from the germline V gene are SGHTA and FQGNSA. This CDR3 region has 14 residues. The CDR3 region has the DNA TGTGCCAGCAGCCCCCAGGCGACAGGGGGTGGCTACACCTTC. Amino acids: CASSPQATGGGYTF.

As to this clone: One junction end does not reproduce the germline sequence, and a read error may be involved. V is TRBV11-3 and J is TRBJ2-7, with TRBD1 matching 8 bases. Germline CDR1 reads SGHNT; CDR2 reads YENEEA. The CDR3 runs to 15 residues. The CDR3 sequence is CQETGAAYLPYEQYF. In nucleotides, the CDR3 is TGCCAGGAGACAGGGGCCGCCTACCTACCCTACGAGCAGTACTTC. The entire variable domain, with the rest obtained from reference TRBV11-3 and TRBJ2-7, is as follows: EAGVVQSPRYKIIEKKQPVAFWCNPISGHNTLYWYLQNLGQGPELLIRYENEEAVDDSQLPKDRFSAERLKGVDSTLKIQPAELGDSAVYLCQETGAAYLPYEQYFGPGTRLTVT.

The chain has TRBV29-1 and TRBJ2-5; 7 nucleotides match TRBD2. Germline-derived CDR1 and CDR2 are SQVTM and ANQGSEA. V gave up 4 bases and J gave up 5 bases; unmatched junction bases: 4. The CDR3 runs 12 residues. Here the CDR3 reads CSVGGSGETQYF. The CDR3 nucleotides are TGCAGCGTTGGCGGGAGCGGCGAGACCCAGTACTTC.

CDR3 sequence reads: CASSGIRTNEKLFF. The CDR3 DNA follows: TGTGCCAGCAGCGGGATTCGGACTAATGAAAAACTGTTTTTT. The chain recombines TRBV2 with TRBJ1-4; D unresolved. The CDR3 covers 14 residues. The germline V gene has CDR1 SNHLY and CDR2 FYNNEI. Deletions cut 6 bases from V and 2 bases from J, with 10 bases between.

The gene calls are TRBV3-1 (or the pseudogene TRBV3-2) and TRBJ2-2; D possibly corresponds to TRBD2 (6 bases). The CDR3 sequence is 13 residues long. CDR1 is LGHDT and CDR2 is YNNKEL in the germline V gene (reference sequence). The germline V and J ends were trimmed by 4 bases and 4 bases, with 7 bases remaining between them. The CDR3, as DNA: TGTGCCAGCAGCCGGGGAGGCACCGGGGAGCTGTTTTTT. Protein product: CASSRGGTGELFF.

This sequence joins TRBV14 and TRBJ2-7, with TRBD2 matching 10 bases. The CDR3 contains 16 residues. V trimming: 1 base; J trimming: 9 bases; junction bases outside the gene matches: 12. Germline V gives CDR1 SGHDN, CDR2 FVKESK. The CDR3 DNA follows: TGTGCCAGCAGCCAAGCGAGGGGACTAGCGTCTATTTGGCAGTACTTC. Translated, it gives CASSQARGLASIWQYF.

The chain couples TRBV6-4 to TRBJ1-1, with D possibly matching TRBD1 (6 bases). The CDR3 runs to 22 residues. The V end lost 0 bases, the J end lost 1 base, and 30 bases lay between the germline ends. From germline, CDR1 is MRHNA and CDR2 SNTAGT. The CDR3: CASSDSIRTILGGGVQNTEAFF. CDR3 bases: TGTGCCAGCAGTGACTCGATTCGTACCATCTTAGGGGGGGGCGTCCAGAACACTGAAGCTTTCTTT.

CDR3 amino acids: CASKSTETDATDTQYF. The DNA for the CDR3 is TGTGCCAGCAAGTCAACGGAGACAGACGCCACAGATACGCAGTATTTT. This sequence joins TRBV4-2 and TRBJ2-3; TRBD1 is a possible D gene (5 bases). Trimming shortened V by 7 bases and J by 2 bases, and 19 bases separated the two germline ends. The CDR3 is 16 amino acids. Germline V gene data show CDR1 as LGHNA and CDR2 as YNFKEQ.

V gene TRBV18 combines with J gene TRBJ2-7; D unclear. Germline CDR1 and CDR2: KGHSH and LQKENI. V was cut by 5 bases and J by 1 base, with 6 bases left in between. This CDR3 comprises 12 residues. The CDR3 is CASSSPSYEQYF. The CDR3 coding sequence is TGTGCCAGCTCATCCCCGTCCTACGAGCAGTACTTC. Supplemented by reference TRBV18 and TRBJ2-7, the full variable domain reads NAGVMQNPRHLVRRRGQEARLRCSPMKGHSHVYWYRQLPEEGLKFMVYLQKENIIDESGMPKERFSAEFPKEGPSILRIQQVVRGDSAAYFCASSSPSYEQYFGPGTRLTVT.

The chain is built from TRBV11-2 and TRBJ1-4; D is ambiguous. The CDR3 is 12 residues long. Trimming pared 5 bases from V and 8 bases from J, leaving 9 bases between. Germline CDR1 reads SGHAT; CDR2 reads FQNNGV. The CDR3 DNA reads TGTGCCAGCAGCGCATACCAGGAAAAACTGTTTTTT. This encodes CASSAYQEKLFF.